These T cell receptor beta chains were read from a single sample in a study of shared clonotypes between healthy human individuals. The data were produced by immunoSEQ multiplex PCR, yet TCRdb's version contains in-frame clones alone and is incomplete. The data hold 2,100,000 or so clones, with approximately 94% observed a single time. The sample taken for sequencing was naive CD4+ T cells sorted from blood. These receptors all come from a man younger than 30 in good health. Each CDR3 is given with its conserved first and last residue. Fields, in order: V gene, CDR3 protein.

TRBV5-1	CASSLRTSGNYEQYF
TRBV10-2	CASSESRANTEAFF
TRBV19	CASHRVTLRDYGYTF
TRBV25-1	CASIRGVGAGNTDTQYF
TRBV30	CAWSVGGSISGNTIYF
TRBV19	CASSTGQGNTGELFF
TRBV7-7	CASSPGLAGETQYF
TRBV14	CASSQDLRQGPFF
TRBV6-1	CASGGWDNSPLHF
TRBV18	CASSPPAGGLNTEAFF
TRBV6-5	CASSPYRGGPYEQYF
TRBV4-1	CASSQVGGQGAEAFF
TRBV2	CASTSAGGYEQYF
TRBV6-6	CASSLDRTDTQYF
TRBV27	CASSFAGNYGYTF
TRBV7-9	CASSPGGAGSTDTQYF
TRBV28	CASRDRTSLLSSTDTQYF
TRBV18	CASSPPLGGGSSNNEQYF
TRBV5-1	CASSLRLAGGSSYNEQFF
TRBV27	CASSRRALRDSSYEQYF
TRBV30	CAWSVQVNQPQHF
TRBV11-2	CASSSHEGGTRGNTQYF
TRBV7-9	CASSLAFQVVNEQFF
TRBV6-6	CASSSVRGQPQHF
TRBV5-1	CASSPAQGRNTEAFF
TRBV5-1	CASRTENEKLFF
TRBV6-4	CASSDGQVPGELFF
TRBV7-6	CASSPSWGRDTGELFF
TRBV5-6	CASSLFARDRTQETQYF
TRBV6-5	CASSYSTSFSGNTIYF
TRBV7-2	CASSLAGINEQFF
TRBV25-1	CASSRGTGMNTEAFF
TRBV30	CAWSVRQGKQPQHF
TRBV6-6	CASRQGVEKLFF
TRBV6-5	CASSYQTSGKGEQYF
TRBV29-1	CSVTLGGYAEAFF
TRBV7-8	CASSYTRGDVSRNIQYF
TRBV5-4	CASSLDGSYGYTF
TRBV6-6	CASSPDPGGNTIYF
TRBV10-3	CASRSAGGRADTQYF
TRBV4-2	CASSQASGGAQETQYF
TRBV18	CASSPLTGGEGYTF
TRBV28	CASRPPAESRTDEQYF
TRBV10-3	CAIIAGAGDTQYF
TRBV2	CASKELAGITYEQYF
TRBV5-1	CASSFNGHSNQPQHF
TRBV7-9	CASSLVGEYEQFF
TRBV10-3	CAISEGGADNSPLHF
TRBV30	CAWTTGVTLAMSYNEQFF
TRBV5-1	CASSLDGRISYEQYF
TRBV7-2	CASSLAGTGGDEQYF
TRBV6-5	CASSYSTATTQYF
TRBV2	CASSEGEGFSGYTF
TRBV2	CASSAEGAQPQHF
TRBV6-6	CASSPRTGEANYGYTF
TRBV23-1	CASSLHNRTSGTKKNYEQYF
TRBV2	CASRGLQNSPLHF